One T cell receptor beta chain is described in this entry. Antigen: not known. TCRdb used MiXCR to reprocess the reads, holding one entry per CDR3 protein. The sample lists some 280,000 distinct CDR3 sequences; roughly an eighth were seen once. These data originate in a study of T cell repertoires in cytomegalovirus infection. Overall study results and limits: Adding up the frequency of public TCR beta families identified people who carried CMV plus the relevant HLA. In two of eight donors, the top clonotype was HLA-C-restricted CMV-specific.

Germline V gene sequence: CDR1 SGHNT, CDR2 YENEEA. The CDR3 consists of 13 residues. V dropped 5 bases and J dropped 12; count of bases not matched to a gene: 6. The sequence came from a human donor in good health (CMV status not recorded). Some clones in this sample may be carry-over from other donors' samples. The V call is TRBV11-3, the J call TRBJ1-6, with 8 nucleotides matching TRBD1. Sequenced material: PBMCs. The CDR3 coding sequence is TGTGCCAGCAGCCGTGGACAGGGTGGACCCCTCCACTTT. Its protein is CASSRGQGGPLHF.